The 26 T cell receptor beta chains below come from one sample, sequenced in a study of regulatory T cells in long-lasting Graves disease (dated by TCRdb to the early 2020s). Receptor amplification or capture employed multiplex PCR. This sample was sequenced with an Illumina HiSeq 4000. TCR beta libraries were built with iRepertoire HTBI primers and Arm-PCR amplification of CDR3 regions. TCRdb reanalyzed the raw reads on its own, using fastp at Q25 for trimming and MiXCR for clone calling, and kept in-frame beta chains. Each entry merges the rows of one CDR3 protein and shows their most common DNA and genes. The sample table lists 350,000 to 550,000 distinct CDR3 sequences, 15% of them with a count of one. 15% to 20% of the sample rests with the top ten. According to the study, the label for this sample's time point signals: newly diagnosed GD, antithyroid drugs for less than 3 months. For both TCR sequencing and RNA sequencing, RNA was extracted from PBMCs in TRIzol.

The sample was also linked to a second study, of T cells in Graves' hyperthyroidism and ophthalmopathy.

The material was peripheral blood mononuclear cells (PBMCs), obtained at new diagnosis, from a patient treated with antithyroid drugs. The receptors come from a woman in her 30s with Graves disease. Donor details come from another sample of the same person, matched by shared clones.

In its sample, this clonotype was seen a few times. This chain connects TRBV24-1 to TRBJ1-2, with D tentatively TRBD1 (5 bases). The CDR3 covers 13 residues. V lost 9 bases and J lost 4, with 14 bases in between. Per the germline V gene, CDR1 is KGHDR and CDR2 is SFDVKD. The CDR3 nucleotides read TGTGCCACCTCTTATGGGGACGCCTATGGCTACACCTTC. Its protein product is CATSYGDAYGYTF.

This clonotype showed up many times. The chain carries TRBV11-3 and TRBJ2-6; TRBD2 might be the D (6 bases). Germline V lookup: CDR1 SGHNT, CDR2 YENEEA. V was clipped by 5 bases and J by 8 bases, with 10 bases between them. The CDR3 contains 13 residues. This chain's CDR3 is CASSLGLTNVLTF. The CDR3 nucleotides read TGTGCCAGCAGCCTGGGACTGACCAACGTCCTGACTTTC.

This clonotype has ten or more counts. The V and J genes are TRBV11-2 and TRBJ2-1; 8 bases are a match to TRBD2. The CDR3 consists of 15 residues. Germline lookup yields CDR1 SGHAT and CDR2 FQNNGV. V gave up 5 bases and J gave up 6 bases; unmatched junction bases: 9. CDR3 nucleotides: TGTGCCAGCAGCCTGACTAGCGAGAGAGGCAATGAGCAGTTCTTC. Its protein product is CASSLTSERGNEQFF.

The sample holds one count of this clonotype. The chain has TRBV25-1 and TRBJ2-1; 14 nucleotides agree with TRBD2. The CDR3 is made up of 16 amino acids. Germline lookup yields CDR1 MGHDK and CDR2 SYGVNS. With 4 bases clipped from V and 5 bases from J, the junction kept 4 bases outside the gene matches. CDR3: CASSVRGLAGDNEQFF. The CDR3 region has the DNA TGTGCCAGCAGTGTTAGGGGACTAGCGGGGGACAATGAGCAGTTCTTC. Together with reference TRBV25-1 and TRBJ2-1, the CDR3 gives the full variable domain: EADIYQTPRYLVIGTGKKITLECSQTMGHDKMYWYQQDPGMELHLIHYSYGVNSTEKGDLSSESTVSRIRTEHFPLTLESARPSHTSQYLCASSVRGLAGDNEQFFGPGTRLTVL.

V usage is TRBV19 and J usage is TRBJ2-6; D may match TRBD1 or TRBD2 (6 bases each). The V end lost 9 bases, the J end lost 3 bases, and 15 bases lay between the germline ends. CDR3 length: 15 amino acids. The V gene's germline CDR1 is LNHDA and CDR2 SQIVND (reference sequence). The CDR3 loop is CASSPGAGGANVLTF. The CDR3 coding sequence is TGTGCCAGCAGCCCGGGGGCTGGTGGGGCCAACGTCCTGACTTTC.

V is TRBV6-1 and J is TRBJ2-7; 7 bases align to TRBD1. The V and J ends lost 7 bases and 4 bases, in that order; junction bases with no gene match: 7. Germline V gives CDR1 MNHNS, CDR2 SASEGT. The CDR3 contains 13 residues. The CDR3 loop reads CASKRGLSYEQYF. CDR3 coding DNA: TGTGCCAGCAAAAGGGGGCTATCGTACGAGCAGTACTTC.

This clonotype was seen only a few times. J is TRBJ2-7 and V is TRBV4-1; D is possibly TRBD2 (6 bases). Germline CDR1 and CDR2: MGHRA and YSYEKL. The CDR3 is 17 residues long. Trimming took 0 bases from V and 2 from J, leaving 17 bases between them. CDR3: CASSQDALGGTPYEQYF. The CDR3 region has the DNA TGCGCCAGCAGCCAAGATGCCCTGGGCGGGACCCCCTACGAGCAGTACTTC.

The rearrangement links TRBV7-2 to TRBJ1-2; D possibly corresponds to TRBD1 (5 bases). Trimming left V 1 base short and J 5 bases short, with 20 bases between. Germline V gene sequence: CDR1 SGHTA, CDR2 FQGNSA. The CDR3 sequence is 17 residues long. Here the CDR3 reads CASSLERLSGGYYGYTF. The CDR3 DNA is TGTGCCAGCAGCTTAGAGCGGCTGTCGGGGGGGTATTATGGCTACACCTTC.

Many counts were recorded for this clonotype. The chain combines TRBV4-1 with TRBJ1-1; D is unresolved. Trimming took 8 bases from V and 0 from J, leaving 13 bases between them. Germline V CDR1 and CDR2: MGHRA, YSYEKL. The CDR3 consists of 14 residues. The CDR3 spells CASRGVLLNTEAFF. CDR3 coding DNA: TGCGCCAGCCGCGGAGTTTTGTTGAACACTGAAGCTTTCTTT.

Only a few counts were recorded for this clonotype. The chain carries TRBV7-3 and TRBJ2-1; a weak D match, TRBD1 (5 bases). The germline V gene encodes CDR1 SGHTA and CDR2 FQGTGA. Trimming removed 2 bases at V and 5 bases at J, with 7 bases between. This CDR3 has 13 residues. In DNA, the CDR3 is TGTGCCAGCAGCTTAGACAGCCACAATGAGCAGTTCTTC. Translation gives CASSLDSHNEQFF.

This clonotype was counted a few times. The V call is TRBV7-6, the J call TRBJ2-2; 7 bases line up with TRBD2. The CDR3 totals 17 residues. CDR1 and CDR2 (germline): SGHVS, FNYEAQ. Trimming at V came to 5 bases and at J to 0 bases, leaving 9 bases not matched to a gene. In DNA, the CDR3 is TGTGCCAGCAGCCTCCGTTTTGGGACTACGAACACCGGGGAGCTGTTTTTT. Amino acids: CASSLRFGTTNTGELFF.

This clonotype was observed a few times. The chain links TRBV5-1 to TRBJ2-7; maybe TRBD2 (6 bases). Deletions cut 3 bases from V and 6 bases from J, with 16 bases between. Per germline, CDR1 SGHRS and CDR2 YFSETQ. There are 14 residues in the CDR3. The DNA of the CDR3 is TGCGCCAGCAGCTCGCTACCGGAGGGAACCGAGCAGTACTTC. It is translated as CASSSLPEGTEQYF. Together with reference TRBV5-1 and TRBJ2-7, the CDR3 gives the full variable domain: KAGVTQTPRYLIKTRGQQVTLSCSPISGHRSVSWYQQTPGQGLQFLFEYFSETQRNKGNFPGRFSGRQFSNSRSEMNVSTLELGDSALYLCASSSLPEGTEQYFGPGTRLTVT.

This clonotype was found many times. The chain recombines TRBV18 with TRBJ1-1, with D hard to call. Trimming left V 1 base short and J 1 base short, with 10 bases between. The germline V gene has CDR1 KGHSH and CDR2 LQKENI. The CDR3 is 15 amino acids. The CDR3 region is CASSPQEAKNTEAFF. DNA for the CDR3: TGTGCCAGCTCACCACAGGAGGCTAAGAACACTGAAGCTTTCTTT.

This clonotype was seen at least ten times. The chain has TRBV5-1 and TRBJ2-1, with 7 nucleotides matching TRBD1. CDR1 is SGHRS and CDR2 is YFSETQ in the germline V gene. The CDR3 sequence is 15 residues long. Trimming cost V 3 bases and J 1 base; bases outside gene matches: 4. The CDR3: CASSSGQRSYNEQFF. DNA for the CDR3: TGCGCCAGCAGCTCGGGACAGCGATCCTACAATGAGCAGTTCTTC.

This sequence joins TRBV24-1 and TRBJ2-1; 14 bases are shared with TRBD2. The CDR3 consists of 17 residues. Germline V gene lookup returns CDR1 KGHDR and CDR2 SFDVKD. The J segment lost 8 bases and the V segment lost 4 bases, leaving 9 bases of the junction unmatched. CDR3 DNA: TGTGCCACCAGTGAGCGAGCCACGGGACTAGCGGGAGATGAGCAGTTCTTC. The encoded protein is CATSERATGLAGDEQFF.

This clonotype appeared a few times. The V call is TRBV27, the J call TRBJ1-1; 7 nucleotides line up with TRBD1. V shed 6 bases and J 5 bases; nucleotides not matched to a gene: 12. This CDR3 region has 15 residues. Germline V gives CDR1 MNHEY, CDR2 SMNVEV (reference sequence). CDR3 amino acids: CASSHHGGRGTEAFF. For the CDR3, the DNA is TGTGCCAGCAGCCACCACGGGGGCAGGGGGACTGAAGCTTTCTTT.

About this clonotype itself: This may arise from a read error, as a much more abundant clone is one base away. The chain combines TRBV11-3 with TRBJ1-1, with 7 bases lining up with TRBD1. In germline, CDR1 is SGHNT, CDR2 YENEEA. The CDR3 is 14 residues long. The V gene end was trimmed by 5 bases and the J gene end by 3 bases; junction bases not matched to a gene: 6. CDR3 in amino acids: CASSPQGIDTEAFF. Here the CDR3 DNA reads TGTGCCAGCAGCCCACAGGGGATCGACACTGAAGCTTTCTTT.

DNA of the CDR3: TGCGCCAGCAGTGAGTGGGGAGGGGTTGGAGAGACCCAGTACTTC. This sequence encodes CASSEWGGVGETQYF. This sequence joins TRBV10-2 and TRBJ2-5, with TRBD2 identical over 7 bases. V lost 1 base, J lost 4 bases, and 6 bases stayed unmatched. Looked up from germline, CDR1 is WSHSY and CDR2 is SAAADI. The CDR3 spans 15 residues.

This clonotype was found many times. The rearrangement links TRBV18 to TRBJ1-4; no clear D gene. CDR1 and CDR2 from the germline V gene are KGHSH and LQKENI. The germline V and J ends were trimmed by 0 bases and 2 bases, with 10 bases remaining between them. There are 16 residues in the CDR3. CDR3 sequence: CASSPPVRRTNEKLFF. DNA of the CDR3: TGTGCCAGCTCACCACCCGTCAGGCGCACTAATGAAAAACTGTTTTTT.

The sample holds many counts of this clonotype. The J gene is TRBJ2-5, the V gene TRBV7-9, with 11 bases matching TRBD2. The germline gives CDR1 SEHNR, CDR2 FQNEAQ (reference sequence). Losses at the gene ends were 5 bases for V and 1 base for J; bases not matched to a gene: 12. CDR3 length equals 18 residues. CDR3 sequence reads: CASSPRVTSGTVQETQYF. CDR3 nucleotide sequence: TGTGCCAGCAGCCCTAGAGTGACTAGCGGGACCGTCCAAGAGACCCAGTACTTC.

This clonotype was observed at least ten times. The rearrangement uses TRBV5-4 and TRBJ2-7; 9 bases fit TRBD2. CDR3 size: 15 residues. V gave up 0 bases and J gave up 3 bases; unmatched junction bases: 4. Looked up from germline, CDR1 is SGHNT and CDR2 is YYREEE (reference sequence). CDR3 protein: CASSLDAGGSYEQYF. The CDR3, as DNA: TGTGCCAGCAGCTTGGACGCGGGAGGGAGCTACGAGCAGTACTTC.

This clonotype was seen ten or more times. This chain connects TRBV6-5 to TRBJ2-1; D not certain. The V end was cut by 4 bases, the J end by 7 bases, with 11 bases between. The CDR3 has 13 amino acids. Germline V CDR1 and CDR2: MNHEY, SVGAGI. CDR3 bases: TGTGCCAGCAGTTCCCTAGTGGGGAATGAGCAGTTCTTC. Translation gives CASSSLVGNEQFF.

The genes are TRBV20-1 and TRBJ2-1; D remains unclear. The germline V gene encodes CDR1 DFQATT and CDR2 SNEGSKA (reference sequence). The CDR3 spans 15 residues. V lost 2 bases and J lost 6, with 17 bases in between. Here the CDR3 reads CSARMAAHPLNEQFF. The CDR3 DNA follows: TGCAGTGCTAGAATGGCGGCCCACCCCCTCAATGAGCAGTTCTTC.

This clonotype was seen ten or more times. The rearrangement uses TRBV11-1 and TRBJ2-7; D call uncertain. V lost 3 bases and J lost 5, with 11 bases in between. The CDR3 is 13 amino acids. CDR1 and CDR2 (germline): SGHAT, FQDESV (reference sequence). The CDR3 DNA reads TGTGCCAGCAGCTTTAATCTAGATGACGAGCAGTACTTC. Translated: CASSFNLDDEQYF.

The chain joins TRBV24-1 to TRBJ2-1, with D maybe TRBD2 (6 bases). The CDR3 length is 15 residues. V dropped 5 bases and J dropped 0 bases, with 10 bases sitting between them. Germline assignment: CDR1 KGHDR and CDR2 SFDVKD. CDR3 protein: CATSGRGGSYNEQFF. The CDR3 region has the DNA TGTGCCACCAGTGGGCGGGGAGGCTCCTACAATGAGCAGTTCTTC.

The rearrangement uses TRBV6-5 and TRBJ1-1; D ambiguous. Germline V lookup: CDR1 MNHEY, CDR2 SVGAGI. This CDR3 is 13 amino acids long. V was trimmed by 0 bases and J by 7 bases, leaving 9 bases between them. The CDR3 region is CASSYSSSSEAFF. DNA for the CDR3: TGTGCCAGCAGTTACTCGAGCTCCAGTGAAGCTTTCTTT.